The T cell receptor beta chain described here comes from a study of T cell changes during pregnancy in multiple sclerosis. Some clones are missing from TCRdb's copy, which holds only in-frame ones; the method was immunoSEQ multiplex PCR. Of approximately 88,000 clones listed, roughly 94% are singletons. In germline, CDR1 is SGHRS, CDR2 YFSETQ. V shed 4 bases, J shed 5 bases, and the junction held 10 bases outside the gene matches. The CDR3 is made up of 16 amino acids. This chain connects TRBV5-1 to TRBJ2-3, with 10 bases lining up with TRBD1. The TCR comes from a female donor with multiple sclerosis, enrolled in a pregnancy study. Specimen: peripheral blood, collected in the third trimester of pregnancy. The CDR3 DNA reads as TGCGCCAGCAGCCGTTTTGGGACAGGGGTAAGAGATACGCAGTATTTT. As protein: CASSRFGTGVRDTQYF.